This T cell receptor (beta chain) is drawn from a study of post-analysis software for immune sequencing data (dated by TCRdb to the mid-2010s). About the full investigation: The recorded disease courses included relapsing-remitting, secondary progressive and progressive-relapsing multiple sclerosis, and some patients had no subtype annotation. The patient repertoires were set against about 12 previously published healthy control repertoires from donors whose ages ranged from roughly 6 to 27 years. A subset of samples was prepared in parallel using single-end sample barcoding, then pooled and co-amplified after Illumina adapter ligation. Paper-wide results and their limitations: Compared with controls, multiple sclerosis patients had significantly lower normalized Chao1 diversity, a finding suggesting substantial peripheral T-cell clonal expansion. Patients showed significantly higher frequencies than controls for 4 or 5 TRBV segments, among them TRBV5-6, TRBV5-1 and TRBV20-1. The control group was slightly older than the multiple sclerosis patient group. Strong co-clustering of samples prepared in the same batch was shown by direct clustering with F measure, prompting a batch-effect correction.

The CDR3 numbers 16 residues from cysteine through phenylalanine. Only the CDR3 DNA is retained, 48 bases long and in frame from the first base. Reading the germline V gene (reference sequence) gives CDR1 LNHNV and CDR2 YYDKDF. A distance of 21 bases separates the germline ends of V and J, which lose 8 bases and 3 bases respectively. To demonstrate the VDJtools post-analysis software, the study profiled TCR beta repertoires from the peripheral blood of about a dozen young patients with multiple sclerosis. Multiple sclerosis patients were children and adolescents aged 6 to 15 years. Receptors were amplified or captured by PCR. Data came from an Illumina HiSeq 2500. To reduce PCR and sequencing biases, unique molecular identifiers were built into the TCR beta cDNA libraries. Every 1 to 10 million input T cells yielded some 500,000 cDNA molecules, meaning each molecule approximated one T cell. The patient libraries were prepared and sequenced using the same protocol as the earlier healthy control dataset. Within a given batch, samples were prepared together, multiplexed and sequenced on the same HiSeq lane. The original methods were these. MIGEC handled the raw barcoded reads, throwing out single-read molecular identifier groups before consensus assembly and CDR3 extraction. Clonotype tables were post-analysed with VDJtools, normalizing diversity by down-sampling all datasets to the smallest sample size. Repertoire overlap clustering matched CDR3 amino acid but not nucleotide sequences to correct batch-related cross-sample contamination. Using fastp trimming at Q25 and MiXCR clonotype assembly, TCRdb reanalyzed the public sequencing data and kept in-frame beta chains. Every entry covers one CDR3 protein and lists the most common genes and DNA from its rows. TCRdb, not the authors, supplied the V and J calls. Within this sample are fewer than 850,000 distinct CDR3 sequences, with 25% to 30% of them counted one time only. The ten largest clones add up to around 0.55% of the sample.

About this clonotype: Its antigen has not been determined. The record has no base qualities; no much larger clone is one base away.

The sequencing input was blood. In this chain, TRBV15 is recombined with TRBJ2-3; a tentative D match to TRBD2 spans 7 bases. This clonotype was sampled from a girl between 5 and 17 years old with multiple sclerosis. Here is the DNA: TGTGCCACCGGCGGGGGCACCGGGAGTATTACAGATACGCAGTATTTT. This translates into CATGGGTGSITDTQYF.